This TCR beta chain is from a study of T cell responses to AZD1222 COVID-19 vaccine. The CDR3 sequence is 13 residues long. The germline CDR1 and CDR2 sequences are SGHRS and YFSETQ. V was cut by 0 bases and J by 2 bases, with 6 bases left in between. A word on this clone: Its antigen remains unknown.

Points from the study as a whole: The study sampled repertoires only after the peak T cell response. Baseline seropositives among AZD1222 recipients totaled only five to seven. The study reported that nearly half of spike-specific TCRs target unmutated variant regions.

The table came from immunoSEQ multiplex PCR; TCRdb's copy has only in-frame clones and leaves some out. The table shows under 150,000 clones, with about 91% occurring only once. The sequenced sample was peripheral blood, obtained 28 days after the second AZD1222 dose. The chain is built from TRBV5-1 and TRBJ2-7; no definite D call. This receptor was obtained from an adult who received the AZD1222 COVID-19 vaccine. CDR3 residues: CASSLDKTYEQYF. CDR3 nucleotides: TGCGCCAGCAGCTTGGATAAGACCTACGAGCAGTACTTC.